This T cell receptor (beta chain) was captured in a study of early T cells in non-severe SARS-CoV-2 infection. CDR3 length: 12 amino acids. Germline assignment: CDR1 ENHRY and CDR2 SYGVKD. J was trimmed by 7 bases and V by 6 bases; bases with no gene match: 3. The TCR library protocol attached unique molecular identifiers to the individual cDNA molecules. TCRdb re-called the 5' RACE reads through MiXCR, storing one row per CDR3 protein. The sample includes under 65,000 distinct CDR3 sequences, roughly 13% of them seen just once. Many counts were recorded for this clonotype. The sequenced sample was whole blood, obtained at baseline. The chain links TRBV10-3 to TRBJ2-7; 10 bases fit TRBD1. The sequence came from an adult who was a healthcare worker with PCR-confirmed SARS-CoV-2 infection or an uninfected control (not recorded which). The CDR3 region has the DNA TGTGCCATCAGGGGACAGGGGCAAGAGCAGTACTTC. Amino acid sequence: CAIRGQGQEQYF.